These 9 T cell receptor beta chains originate from one sample sequenced in a study of blood T cell repertoires in COVID-19. The table came from immunoSEQ multiplex PCR; TCRdb's copy has only in-frame clones and leaves some out. The table lists 120,000 or so clones, about 85% of them singletons. The specimen was peripheral blood. These receptors all come from a man older than 75 with active or convalescent COVID-19.

The V call is TRBV30, the J call TRBJ2-5; weak D call: TRBD2 (6 bases). Per the germline V gene, CDR1 is GTSNPN and CDR2 is SVGIG (reference sequence). This CDR3 contains 12 residues. V lost 4 bases and J lost 4, with 10 bases in between. CDR3 sequence (DNA): TGTGCCTGGAATTCCGGGGGAGAGACCCAGTACTTC. This codes for CAWNSGGETQYF.

J is TRBJ1-2 and V is TRBV7-3; a weak D match, TRBD1 (6 bases). The length of the CDR3 is 15 residues. The V end was cut by 5 bases, the J end by 4 bases, with 17 bases between. The germline CDR1 and CDR2 sequences are SGHTA and FQGTGA. Here the CDR3 DNA reads TGTGCCAGCAGCCCCGACGGGGGGGGGCTCTATGGCTACACCTTC. Protein sequence: CASSPDGGGLYGYTF.

J is TRBJ1-2 and V is TRBV3-1 (or the pseudogene TRBV3-2); a weak D match, TRBD1 (5 bases). CDR3 size: 14 residues. Trimming shortened V by 1 base and J by 5 bases, and 11 bases separated the two germline ends. Germline lookup yields CDR1 LGHDT and CDR2 YNNKEL (reference sequence). The CDR3 protein is CASSQATGPYGYTF. The CDR3 nucleotides are TGTGCCAGCAGCCAAGCCACAGGACCATATGGCTACACCTTC.

This clone was observed a single time. The V call is TRBV4-1, the J call TRBJ2-7; tentatively, D is TRBD2 (5 bases). V gave up 1 base and J gave up 6 bases, with 7 bases separating them. The germline V gene has CDR1 MGHRA and CDR2 YSYEKL. The CDR3 consists of 12 residues. Written as DNA, the CDR3 is TGCGCCAGCAGCCAAGGGGCGGGCGAGCAGTACTTC. This encodes CASSQGAGEQYF.

This chain uses TRBV7-7 with TRBJ2-6, with D hard to call. This CDR3 is 15 amino acids long. Germline CDR1 SSHAT, CDR2 FNYEAQ (reference sequence). Trimming removed 5 bases at V and 0 bases at J, with 8 bases between. As DNA, the CDR3 is TGTGCCAGCAGCGCCAGTATCTCTGGGGCCAACGTCCTGACTTTC. Protein product: CASSASISGANVLTF.

The chain links TRBV9 to TRBJ1-5; D is undetermined. The V gene lost 4 bases and the J gene lost 9 bases, with 17 bases spanning the gap. This CDR3 region has 14 residues. Looked up from germline, CDR1 is SGDLS and CDR2 is YYNGEE. CDR3 bases: TGTGCCAGCAGCCCCCCGCCTCTGCGATCGCCCCAGCATTTT. This codes for CASSPPPLRSPQHF.

The chain links TRBV2 to TRBJ2-5, with 7 positions matching TRBD2. The junction had 7 bases not matched to a gene; V was cut back by 8 bases and J by 1 base. CDR3 length: 14 amino acids. Germline lookup yields CDR1 SNHLY and CDR2 FYNNEI. The CDR3, as DNA: TGTGCCAGCGGCCTAGCGGACCTCCAAGAGACCCAGTACTTC. Its protein is CASGLADLQETQYF.

V is TRBV21-1 and J is TRBJ1-1. TRBV21-1 has pseudogene status. The CDR3 is 12 amino acids. The CDR3 spells CASSPRGTEAFF. DNA for the CDR3: TGTGCCAGCAGCCCCCGGGGCACTGAAGCTTTCTTT.

The chain joins TRBV11-2 to TRBJ2-1, with 9 bases fitting TRBD2. Trimming took 2 bases from V and 0 from J; bases not matched to a gene: 8. The CDR3 runs 18 residues. The germline gives CDR1 SGHAT, CDR2 FQNNGV. The chain's CDR3 is CASSLLTGSGSSYNEQFF. The CDR3 DNA follows: TGTGCCAGCAGCTTATTGACGGGTAGCGGGAGCTCCTACAATGAGCAGTTCTTC.